This T cell receptor beta chain is from a study of metastatic and nonmetastatic thyroid tumors. Study background: Malignant and benign thyroid patients had repertoires compared in peripheral blood and tumor or nodule tissue. Whole-study results and caveats: Malignant thyroid tumors reportedly had TCR beta diversity that was significantly higher than in benign nodules, in blood and tumor.

This clone was observed many times. The target antigen is unknown. Original handling: In papillary thyroid cancer, a distant-metastasis classifier was built using CDR3 differences across clinicopathological groups. TCRdb recomputed clones from the PCR reads via MiXCR. The V and J calls and clone size are TCRdb's, not the authors'. Among roughly 59,000 clones, 15% to 20% were seen once, and the ten largest hold less than 9.5%. Among the patients, none had received any treatment before thyroid surgery. The receptor's source is a male donor with papillary thyroid cancer or a benign thyroid nodule (not recorded which). Some clones in this sample may be carry-over from other donors' samples. Sequencing was done on a sample of blood.

CDR3 region: CASSPVAGVQETQYF. DNA of the CDR3: TGCGCCAGCAGCCCCGTAGCGGGGGTACAAGAGACCCAGTACTTC. The rearrangement uses TRBV4-1 and TRBJ2-5, with 9 bases fitting TRBD2. V lost 4 bases to trimming and J lost 2 bases; unmatched junction nucleotides: 5. In germline, CDR1 is MGHRA, CDR2 YSYEKL. CDR3 size: 15 residues.